This TCR beta chain was obtained from a study of T cell repertoires in cytomegalovirus infection. The overall study: The study used recently identified HLA-C-restricted and well-studied HLA-B-restricted CMV epitopes.

V lost 5 bases and J lost 15; bases outside the gene matches: 5. Germline CDR1 reads SEHNR; CDR2 reads FQNEAQ (reference sequence). The CDR3 loop spans 11 amino acids. A word on this clonotype: Antigen unknown.

Each CDR3 protein gets one entry after TCRdb re-called the reads with MiXCR. The sample shows approximately 730,000 distinct CDR3 sequences, 29% of them seen only once. The genes are TRBV7-9 and TRBJ2-1, with TRBD1 matching 9 bases. This material consisted of cultured CD8+ T cells from PBMCs, taken from culture after CMV antigen stimulation. This TCR was recovered from a human donor in good health (CMV status not recorded). Some clones in this sample may be carry-over from other donors' samples. The CDR3 coding sequence is TGTGCCAGCAGCACCGGGACAGGGCTGTTCTTC. It is translated as CASSTGTGLFF.